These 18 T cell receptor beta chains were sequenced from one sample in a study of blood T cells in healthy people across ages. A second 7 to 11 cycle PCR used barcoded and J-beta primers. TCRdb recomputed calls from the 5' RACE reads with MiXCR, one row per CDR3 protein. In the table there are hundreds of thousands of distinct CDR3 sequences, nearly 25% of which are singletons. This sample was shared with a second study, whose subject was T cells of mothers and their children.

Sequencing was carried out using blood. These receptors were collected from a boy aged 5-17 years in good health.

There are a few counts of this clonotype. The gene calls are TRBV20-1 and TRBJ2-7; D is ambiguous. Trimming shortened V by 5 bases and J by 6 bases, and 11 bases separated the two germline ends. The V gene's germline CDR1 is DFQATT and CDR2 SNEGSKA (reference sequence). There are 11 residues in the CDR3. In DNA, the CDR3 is TGCAGTGCTCCGATACCAGGCGAGCAGTACTTC. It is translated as CSAPIPGEQYF.

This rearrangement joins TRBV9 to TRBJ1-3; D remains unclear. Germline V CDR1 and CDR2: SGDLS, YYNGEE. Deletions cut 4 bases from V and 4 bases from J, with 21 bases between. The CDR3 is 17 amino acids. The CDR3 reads CASSPWPGSDLGNTIYF. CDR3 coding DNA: TGTGCCAGCAGCCCTTGGCCTGGATCAGATCTGGGAAACACCATATATTTT.

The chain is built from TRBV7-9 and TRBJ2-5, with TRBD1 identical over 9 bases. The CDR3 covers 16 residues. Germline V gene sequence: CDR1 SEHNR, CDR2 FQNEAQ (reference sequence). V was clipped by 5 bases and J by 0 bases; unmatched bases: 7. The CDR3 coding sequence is TGTGCCAGCAGCCCCCGGGACAGGGCTAACCAAGAGACCCAGTACTTC. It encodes CASSPRDRANQETQYF. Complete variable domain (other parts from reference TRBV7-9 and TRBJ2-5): DTGVSQNPRHKITKRGQNVTFRCDPISEHNRLYWYRQTLGQGPEFLTYFQNEAQLEKSRLLSDRFSAERPKGSFSTLEIQRTEQGDSAMYLCASSPRDRANQETQYFGPGTRLLVL.

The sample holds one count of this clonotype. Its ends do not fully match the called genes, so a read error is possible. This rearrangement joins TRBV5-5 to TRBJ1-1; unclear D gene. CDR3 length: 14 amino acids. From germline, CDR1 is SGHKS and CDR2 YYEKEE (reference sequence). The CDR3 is CASSPGSRYTEAFF. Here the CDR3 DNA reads TGTGCCAGCAGTCCCGGGTCCCGGTACACGGAAGCTTTCTTT.

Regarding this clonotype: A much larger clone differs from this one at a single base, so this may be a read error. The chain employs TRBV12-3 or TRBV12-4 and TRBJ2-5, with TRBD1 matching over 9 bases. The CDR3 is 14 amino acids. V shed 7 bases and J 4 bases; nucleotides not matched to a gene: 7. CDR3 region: CASKGQGERETQYF. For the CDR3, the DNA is TGTGCCAGCAAGGGACAGGGCGAGAGAGAGACCCAGTACTTC.

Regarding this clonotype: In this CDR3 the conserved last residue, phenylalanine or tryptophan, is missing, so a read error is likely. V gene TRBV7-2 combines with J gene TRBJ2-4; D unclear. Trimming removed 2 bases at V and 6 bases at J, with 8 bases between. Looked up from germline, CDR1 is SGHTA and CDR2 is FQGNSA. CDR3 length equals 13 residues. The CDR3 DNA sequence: TGTGCCAGCAGCTTAAGGGCAGCAAACATTCAGTACGTC. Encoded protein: CASSLRAANIQYV.

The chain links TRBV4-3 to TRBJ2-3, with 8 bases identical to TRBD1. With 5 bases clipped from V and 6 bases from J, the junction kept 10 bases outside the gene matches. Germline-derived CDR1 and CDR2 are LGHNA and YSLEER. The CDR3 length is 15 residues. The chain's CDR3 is CASSDGQGPVDTQYF. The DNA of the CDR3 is TGCGCCAGCAGCGACGGACAGGGCCCAGTGGATACGCAGTATTTT.

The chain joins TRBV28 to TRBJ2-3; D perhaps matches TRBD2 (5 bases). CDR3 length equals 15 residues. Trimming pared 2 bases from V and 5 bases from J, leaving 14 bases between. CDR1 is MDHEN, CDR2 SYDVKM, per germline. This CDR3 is CASSLVAEAGDTQYF. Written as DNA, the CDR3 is TGTGCCAGCAGTTTAGTGGCGGAGGCGGGAGATACGCAGTATTTT.

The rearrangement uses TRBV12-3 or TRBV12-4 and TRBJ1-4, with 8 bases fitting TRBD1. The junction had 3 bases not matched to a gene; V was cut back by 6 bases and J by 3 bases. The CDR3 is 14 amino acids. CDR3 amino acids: CASRQGAANEKLFF. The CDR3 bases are TGTGCCAGCAGGCAGGGGGCAGCTAATGAAAAACTGTTTTTT.

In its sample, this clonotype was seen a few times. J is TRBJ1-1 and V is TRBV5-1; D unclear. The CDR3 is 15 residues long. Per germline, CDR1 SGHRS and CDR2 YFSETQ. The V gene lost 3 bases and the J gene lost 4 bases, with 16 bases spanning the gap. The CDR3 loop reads CASSSDPADFTEAFF. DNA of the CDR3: TGCGCCAGCAGCTCTGACCCGGCGGACTTCACTGAAGCTTTCTTT.

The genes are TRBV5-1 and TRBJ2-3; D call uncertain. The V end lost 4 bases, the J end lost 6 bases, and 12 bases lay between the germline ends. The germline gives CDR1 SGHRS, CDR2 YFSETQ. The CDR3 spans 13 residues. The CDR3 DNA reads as TGCGCCAGCAGCGCAGCGAGAGGTGATACGCAGTATTTT. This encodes CASSAARGDTQYF. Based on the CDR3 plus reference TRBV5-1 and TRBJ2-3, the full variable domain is KAGVTQTPRYLIKTRGQQVTLSCSPISGHRSVSWYQQTPGQGLQFLFEYFSETQRNKGNFPGRFSGRQFSNSRSEMNVSTLELGDSALYLCASSAARGDTQYFGPGTRLTVL.

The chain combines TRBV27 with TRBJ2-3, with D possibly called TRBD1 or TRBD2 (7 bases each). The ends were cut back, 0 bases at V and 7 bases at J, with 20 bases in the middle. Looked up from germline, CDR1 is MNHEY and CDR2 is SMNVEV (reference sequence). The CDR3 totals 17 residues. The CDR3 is CASSLSYLAEGAYTQYF. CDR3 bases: TGTGCCAGCAGTTTATCGTACCTAGCGGAGGGGGCATATACGCAGTATTTT.

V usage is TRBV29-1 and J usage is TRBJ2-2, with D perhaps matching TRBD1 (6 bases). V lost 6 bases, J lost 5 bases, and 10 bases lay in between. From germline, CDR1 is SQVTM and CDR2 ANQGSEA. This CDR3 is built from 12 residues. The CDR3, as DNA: TGCAGCGTCGTTACAGGGACCGGGGAGCTGTTTTTT. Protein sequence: CSVVTGTGELFF.

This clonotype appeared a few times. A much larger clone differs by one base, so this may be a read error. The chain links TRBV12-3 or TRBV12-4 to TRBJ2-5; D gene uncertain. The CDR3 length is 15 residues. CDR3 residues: CASSASAGDQGTQYF. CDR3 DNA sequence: TGTGCCAGCAGTGCCAGCGCTGGCGATCAAGGGACCCAGTACTTC.

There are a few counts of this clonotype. CDR3: CSARGMGTTGELFF. The DNA for the CDR3 is TGCAGTGCTAGAGGGATGGGAACCACCGGGGAGCTGTTTTTT. The chain couples TRBV20-1 to TRBJ2-2; D remains unclear. CDR3 length: 14 residues. The V gene's germline CDR1 is DFQATT and CDR2 SNEGSKA (reference sequence). V gave up 1 base and J gave up 4 bases, with 10 bases separating them.

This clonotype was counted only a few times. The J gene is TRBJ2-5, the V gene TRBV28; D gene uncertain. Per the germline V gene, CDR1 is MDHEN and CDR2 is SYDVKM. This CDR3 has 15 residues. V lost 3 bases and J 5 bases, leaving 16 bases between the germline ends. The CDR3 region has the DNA TGTGCCAGCAGTTTTCCATCAATCTTCATTGAGACCCAGTACTTC. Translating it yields CASSFPSIFIETQYF.

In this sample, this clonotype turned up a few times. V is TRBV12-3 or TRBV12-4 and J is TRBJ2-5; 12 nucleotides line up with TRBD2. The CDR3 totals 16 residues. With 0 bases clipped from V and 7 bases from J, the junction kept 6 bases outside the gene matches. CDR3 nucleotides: TGTGCCAGCAGTTTAGCGACTAGCGGGAGCGGGGTGACCCAGTACTTC. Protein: CASSLATSGSGVTQYF.

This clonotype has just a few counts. CDR3 nucleotide sequence: TGTGCCAGCAGCGTAGCTGGGGCTAGCGGGAGCATAAATACGCAGTATTTT. Protein: CASSVAGASGSINTQYF. The J gene is TRBJ2-3, the V gene TRBV9; 10 bases align to TRBD2. Unmatched junction bases numbered 11, after V lost 0 bases and J lost 7 bases. The germline V gene has CDR1 SGDLS and CDR2 YYNGEE. The CDR3 contains 17 residues.